This T cell receptor (beta chain) came from a study of monozygotic twins with inflammatory bowel disease. This CDR3 is built from 13 residues. The germline CDR1 and CDR2 sequences are DFQATT and SNEGSKA (reference sequence). Making each TCR library took approximately 3,400 ng of total RNA. No DNA is given; TCRdb re-called the 5' RACE reads and lists each CDR3 protein once. The table for this sample gives over 150,000 distinct CDR3 sequences. General study results and limits: Support was absent for any single strong signal or clonotype linked to IBD. IBD patients carried less diverse TCRbeta repertoires (inverse Simpson) than healthy co-twins.

Remarks on this clonotype: Its antigen is not known.

This sequence originates from a human donor with ulcerative colitis or Crohn's disease, or a healthy co-twin of an affected twin (not recorded which). Sequencing was performed on blood. The V gene is TRBV20-1, the J gene TRBJ1-1. This CDR3 reads CSASPRWGTEAFF.